The clone carrying this TCR beta chain was seen a few times. Its cognate antigen is unknown. This PCR relied on a set of 60 Vbeta primers and 13 Jbeta primers. The repertoire was sequenced with immunoSEQ multiplex PCR; TCRdb's copy has only in-frame clones and lacks some. Among some 150,000 clones, almost 85% were seen once, and the ten largest hold more than 1.5%. The data stem from a study of cytomegalovirus exposure and HLA in healthy donors. Study results and limitations: What a later analysis showed was that several of the most significant clusters appeared linked to common viral pathogens.

Whereas donors were nominally healthy upon sampling, unrecorded immune exposures were probable. The germline CDR1 and CDR2 sequences are WNHNN and SYGVQD (reference sequence). The V and J ends lost 3 bases and 4 bases, in that order; junction bases with no gene match: 6. CDR3 length: 15 residues. The source is a woman in her 40s in good health and CMV-seronegative. The specimen was PBMCs. The V gene is TRBV10-1, the J gene TRBJ2-3; 8 bases are shared with TRBD1. The CDR3 DNA follows: TGCGCCAGCAGTGAAGGACAGGGTAGATCAGATACGCAGTATTTT. This encodes CASSEGQGRSDTQYF.